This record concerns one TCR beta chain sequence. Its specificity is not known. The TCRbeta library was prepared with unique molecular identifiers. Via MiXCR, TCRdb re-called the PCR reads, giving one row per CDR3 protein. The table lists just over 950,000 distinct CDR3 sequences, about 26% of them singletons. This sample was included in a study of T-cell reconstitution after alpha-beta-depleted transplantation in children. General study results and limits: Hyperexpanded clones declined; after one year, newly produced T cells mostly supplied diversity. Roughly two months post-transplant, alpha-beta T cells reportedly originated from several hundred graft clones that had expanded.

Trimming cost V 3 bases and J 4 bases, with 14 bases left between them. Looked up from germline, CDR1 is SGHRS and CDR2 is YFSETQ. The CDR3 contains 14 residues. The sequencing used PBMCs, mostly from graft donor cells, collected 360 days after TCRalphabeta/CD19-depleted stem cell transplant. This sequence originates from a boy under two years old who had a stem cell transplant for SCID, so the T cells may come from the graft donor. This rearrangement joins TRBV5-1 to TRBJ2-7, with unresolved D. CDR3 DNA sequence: TGCGCCAGCAGCTCGACCCCAATAGATTACGAGCAGTACTTC. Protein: CASSSTPIDYEQYF.